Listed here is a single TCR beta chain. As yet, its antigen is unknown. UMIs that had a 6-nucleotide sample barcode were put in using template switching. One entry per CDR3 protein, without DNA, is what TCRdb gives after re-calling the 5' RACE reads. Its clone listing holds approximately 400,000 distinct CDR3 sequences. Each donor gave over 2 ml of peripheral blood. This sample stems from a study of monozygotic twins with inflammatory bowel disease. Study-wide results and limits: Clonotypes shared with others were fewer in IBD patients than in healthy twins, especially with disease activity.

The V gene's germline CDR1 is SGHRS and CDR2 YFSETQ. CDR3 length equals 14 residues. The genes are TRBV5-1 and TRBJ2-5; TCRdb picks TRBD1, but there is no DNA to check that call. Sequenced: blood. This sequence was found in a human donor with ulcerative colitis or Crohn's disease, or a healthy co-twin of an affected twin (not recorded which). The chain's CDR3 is CASSLGTGEETQYF.